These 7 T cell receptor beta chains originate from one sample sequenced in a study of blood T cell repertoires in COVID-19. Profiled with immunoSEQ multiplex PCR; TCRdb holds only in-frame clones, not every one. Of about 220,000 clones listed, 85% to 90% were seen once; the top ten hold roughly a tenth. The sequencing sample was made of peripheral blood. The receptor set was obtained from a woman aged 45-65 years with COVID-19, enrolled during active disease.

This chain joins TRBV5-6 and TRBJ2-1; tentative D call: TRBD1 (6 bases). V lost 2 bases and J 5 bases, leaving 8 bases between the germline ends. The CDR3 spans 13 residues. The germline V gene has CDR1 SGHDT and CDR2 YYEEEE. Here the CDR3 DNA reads TGTGCCAGCAGCTTCAGACAGGACAATGAGCAGTTCTTC. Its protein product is CASSFRQDNEQFF.

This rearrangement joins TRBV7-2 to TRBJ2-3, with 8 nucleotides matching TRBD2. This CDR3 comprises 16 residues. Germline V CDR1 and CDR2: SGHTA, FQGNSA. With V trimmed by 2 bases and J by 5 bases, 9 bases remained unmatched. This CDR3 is CASSLRRGESKDTQYF. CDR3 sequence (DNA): TGTGCCAGCAGCTTAAGGCGGGGGGAATCGAAAGATACGCAGTATTTT.

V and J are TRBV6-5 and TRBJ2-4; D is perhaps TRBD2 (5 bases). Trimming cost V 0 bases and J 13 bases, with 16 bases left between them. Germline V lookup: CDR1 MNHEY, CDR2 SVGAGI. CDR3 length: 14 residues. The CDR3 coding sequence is TGTGCCAGCAGTTACTCGTCCAGAGAGGGTCTCCAGTACTTC. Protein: CASSYSSREGLQYF.

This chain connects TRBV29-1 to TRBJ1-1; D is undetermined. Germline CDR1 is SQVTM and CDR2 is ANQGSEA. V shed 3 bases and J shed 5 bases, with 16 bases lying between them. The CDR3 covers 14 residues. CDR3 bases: TGCAGCGTTGATCTACTCGAGATGAGGACTGAAGCTTTCTTT. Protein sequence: CSVDLLEMRTEAFF.

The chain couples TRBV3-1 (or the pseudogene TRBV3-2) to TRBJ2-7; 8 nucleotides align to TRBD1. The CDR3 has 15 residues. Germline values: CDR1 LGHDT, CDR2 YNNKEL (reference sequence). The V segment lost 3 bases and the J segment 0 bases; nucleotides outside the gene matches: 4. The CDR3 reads CASSQGQVPSYEQYV. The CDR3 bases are TGTGCCAGCAGCCAGGGACAGGTGCCCTCCTACGAGCAGTACGTC.

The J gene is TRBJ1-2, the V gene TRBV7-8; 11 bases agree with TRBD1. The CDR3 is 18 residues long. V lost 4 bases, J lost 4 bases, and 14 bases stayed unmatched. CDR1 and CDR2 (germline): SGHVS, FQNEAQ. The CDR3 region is CASSSLKGGDRGTYGYTF. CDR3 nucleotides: TGTGCCAGCAGCTCACTTAAGGGAGGGGACAGGGGGACCTATGGCTACACCTTC.

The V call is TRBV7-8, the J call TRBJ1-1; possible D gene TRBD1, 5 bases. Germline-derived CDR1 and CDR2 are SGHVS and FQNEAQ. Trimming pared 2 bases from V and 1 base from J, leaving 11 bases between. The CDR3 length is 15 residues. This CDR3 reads CASSLLGEENTEAFF. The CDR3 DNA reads TGTGCCAGCAGCTTATTAGGGGAGGAGAACACTGAAGCTTTCTTT.